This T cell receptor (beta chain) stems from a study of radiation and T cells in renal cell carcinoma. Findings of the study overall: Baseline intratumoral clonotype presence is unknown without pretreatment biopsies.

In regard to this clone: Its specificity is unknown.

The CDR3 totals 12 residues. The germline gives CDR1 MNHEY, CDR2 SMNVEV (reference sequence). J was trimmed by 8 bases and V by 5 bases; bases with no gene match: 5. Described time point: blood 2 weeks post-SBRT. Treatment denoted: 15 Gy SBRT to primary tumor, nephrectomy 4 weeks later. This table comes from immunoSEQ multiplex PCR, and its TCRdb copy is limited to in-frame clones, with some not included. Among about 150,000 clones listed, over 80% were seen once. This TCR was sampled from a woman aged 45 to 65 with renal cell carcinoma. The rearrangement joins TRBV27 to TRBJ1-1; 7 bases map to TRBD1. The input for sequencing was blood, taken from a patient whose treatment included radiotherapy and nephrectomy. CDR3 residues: CASSEGQREAFF. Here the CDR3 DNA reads TGTGCCAGCAGTGAGGGACAGAGGGAAGCTTTCTTT.